These 29 T cell receptor beta chains share one sample of origin, sequenced in a study of patients and donors after allogeneic stem cell transplantation. MiXCR, run by TCRdb on the RT-PCR reads, gives a single entry per CDR3 protein. The table includes roughly 880,000 distinct CDR3 sequences, around 17% detected once. Sequenced material: blood, either unsorted or a sorted T cell fraction (not recorded which). The receptor source for this set is a human donor who was either an allogeneic HSCT recipient or a stem cell or donor lymphocyte infusion donor (not recorded which). It is not recorded whose cells these are; they may come from a transplant donor.

This clonotype was recorded many times. The chain recombines TRBV12-3 or TRBV12-4 with TRBJ1-5; 11 bases agree with TRBD1. CDR3 length: 16 residues. Unmatched junction bases numbered 7, after V lost 6 bases and J lost 3 bases. CDR3 in DNA: TGTGCCAGCAGCCCCGGGACAGGGGGTTACAATCAGCCCCAGCATTTT. It codes for CASSPGTGGYNQPQHF.

This clonotype was observed a few times. J is TRBJ1-1 and V is TRBV29-1, with 9 bases aligning to TRBD1. The CDR3 sequence is 15 residues long. V trimming: 7 bases; J trimming: 1 base; junction bases outside the gene matches: 10. Looked up from germline, CDR1 is SQVTM and CDR2 is ANQGSEA. This chain's CDR3 is CSAQGQGVGNTEAFF. The CDR3 nucleotides read TGCAGCGCCCAGGGACAGGGAGTGGGGAACACTGAAGCTTTCTTT.

The table lists this clonotype with many counts. The chain is built from TRBV12-3 or TRBV12-4 and TRBJ1-5; no clear D. The CDR3 is made up of 15 amino acids. The ends were cut back, 3 bases at V and 0 bases at J, with 9 bases in the middle. The CDR3 sequence: CASSFGVHSNQPQHF. CDR3 DNA sequence: TGTGCCAGCAGTTTTGGGGTCCATAGCAATCAGCCCCAGCATTTT.

The chain joins TRBV5-5 to TRBJ1-1; TRBD1 matches at 11 bases. Germline-derived CDR1 and CDR2 are SGHKS and YYEKEE (reference sequence). The V gene end was trimmed by 5 bases and the J gene end by 4 bases; junction bases not matched to a gene: 4. The CDR3 has 14 residues. The CDR3 DNA reads TGTGCCAGCAGAACCGGGACAGGGGGCACTGAAGCTTTCTTT. It specifies CASRTGTGGTEAFF.

This clonotype has only a few counts. The V and J genes are TRBV20-1 and TRBJ2-6, with unresolved D. Deletions cut 1 base from V and 0 bases from J, with 4 bases between. This CDR3 has 14 residues. In germline, CDR1 is DFQATT, CDR2 SNEGSKA (reference sequence). The CDR3 spells CSARAYSGANVLTF. The CDR3 nucleotides are TGCAGTGCTAGAGCCTACTCTGGGGCCAACGTCCTGACTTTC.

V gene TRBV20-1 combines with J gene TRBJ1-5; a possible D gene is TRBD1 (6 bases). The length of the CDR3 is 14 residues. V shed 2 bases and J shed 7 bases, with 15 bases lying between them. CDR1 and CDR2 from the germline V gene are DFQATT and SNEGSKA (reference sequence). CDR3 residues: CSARSHRESQPQHF. The CDR3 nucleotides are TGCAGTGCTAGAAGTCACAGGGAATCCCAGCCCCAGCATTTT.

J is TRBJ2-1 and V is TRBV6-1, with 13 positions matching TRBD2. J lost 0 bases, V lost 6 bases, and 2 bases had no gene match. This CDR3 is 16 amino acids long. The V gene's germline CDR1 is MNHNS and CDR2 SASEGT. CDR3 coding DNA: TGTGCCAGCAGGGGGACTAGCGGGGACTCCTACAATGAGCAGTTCTTC. Translation: CASRGTSGDSYNEQFF.

The genes are TRBV5-5 and TRBJ2-2, with D maybe TRBD2 (6 bases). This CDR3 has 14 residues. Germline V gene data show CDR1 as SGHKS and CDR2 as YYEKEE (reference sequence). V lost 4 bases, J lost 2 bases, and 9 bases lay in between. CDR3 sequence: CASSRTTNTGELFF. For the CDR3, the DNA is TGTGCCAGCAGCCGGACTACCAACACCGGGGAGCTGTTTTTT. The full variable domain, completed using reference TRBV5-5 and TRBJ2-2, is DAGVTQSPTHLIKTRGQQVTLRCSPISGHKSVSWYQQVLGQGPQFIFQYYEKEERGRGNFPDRFSARQFPNYSSELNVNALLLGDSALYLCASSRTTNTGELFFGEGSRLTVL.

The V gene is TRBV7-3, the J gene TRBJ2-3; 9 bases align to TRBD1. This CDR3 is 16 amino acids long. CDR1 is SGHTA, CDR2 FQGTGA, per germline. Losses at the gene ends were 4 bases for V and 5 bases for J; bases not matched to a gene: 10. The DNA for the CDR3 is TGTGCCAGCAGCTCCGCCGGGGACAGGGTTAAAGATACGCAGTATTTT. Amino acid sequence: CASSSAGDRVKDTQYF.

This chain connects TRBV27 to TRBJ2-3; tentative D call: TRBD1 (5 bases). Per the germline V gene, CDR1 is MNHEY and CDR2 is SMNVEV (reference sequence). V dropped 2 bases and J dropped 4 bases, with 10 bases sitting between them. The length of the CDR3 is 14 residues. CDR3 protein: CASSLVWGADTQYF. Here the CDR3 DNA reads TGTGCCAGCAGTTTAGTCTGGGGCGCAGATACGCAGTATTTT.

A note on this clonotype: Sequence at one end of the junction differs from germline and may be a read error. The chain is built from TRBV5-6 and TRBJ1-5, with D perhaps TRBD1 (5 bases). Germline loops: CDR1 SGHDT, CDR2 YYEEEE. This CDR3 has 17 amino acids. DNA of the CDR3: TGTGCCAGCGGCTTGAGGGGATCGGGTTATAGCAATCAGCCCCAGCATTTT. Protein: CASGLRGSGYSNQPQHF.

This clonotype came up a few times. This chain joins TRBV29-1 and TRBJ1-1; 8 bases line up with TRBD1. V shed 4 bases and J 1 base; nucleotides not matched to a gene: 5. CDR3 length: 14 amino acids. CDR1 and CDR2 (germline): SQVTM, ANQGSEA. The CDR3 region has the DNA TGCAGCGTTGCACGGACAGGGCCGAACACTGAAGCTTTCTTT. It specifies CSVARTGPNTEAFF.

V gene TRBV14 combines with J gene TRBJ1-1; 8 nucleotides align to TRBD1. The CDR3 runs to 14 residues. Trimming at V came to 4 bases and at J to 4 bases, leaving 5 bases not matched to a gene. Germline loops: CDR1 SGHDN, CDR2 FVKESK. Written as DNA, the CDR3 is TGTGCCAGCAGCCCCAGGGGGCGGTTCACTGAAGCTTTCTTT. Translating it yields CASSPRGRFTEAFF.

The V call is TRBV2, the J call TRBJ2-3, with TRBD2 as a possible D gene (5 bases). This CDR3 is 14 amino acids long. V was shortened by 2 bases and J by 5 bases, with 11 bases between the two germline ends. The V gene's germline CDR1 is SNHLY and CDR2 FYNNEI. As DNA, the CDR3 is TGTGCCAGCAGTGAATTCCGGGGAAGAGATACGCAGTATTTT. Its translation: CASSEFRGRDTQYF.

This chain connects TRBV27 to TRBJ1-2; 7 bases are shared with TRBD1. There are 15 residues in the CDR3. V shed 5 bases, J shed 0 bases, and the junction held 6 bases outside the gene matches. Germline-derived CDR1 and CDR2 are MNHEY and SMNVEV (reference sequence). The CDR3 spells CASSPDRLANYGYTF. The CDR3 DNA is TGTGCCAGCAGTCCGGACAGGCTTGCTAACTATGGCTACACCTTC.

This clonotype was observed a few times. The chain joins TRBV5-1 to TRBJ2-7; D remains unclear. Per germline, CDR1 SGHRS and CDR2 YFSETQ. The CDR3 loop spans 15 amino acids. V was trimmed by 3 bases and J by 0 bases, leaving 13 bases between them. The CDR3 coding sequence is TGCGCCAGCAGCTCCTACCCAGCCAGCTCCTACGAGCAGTACTTC. Translated: CASSSYPASSYEQYF.

This clonotype occurred a few times. The rearrangement links TRBV7-6 to TRBJ2-7, with D possibly TRBD2 on 6 matching bases. This CDR3 has 17 amino acids. Trimming left V 5 bases short and J 4 bases short, with 24 bases between. Per the germline V gene, CDR1 is SGHVS and CDR2 is FNYEAQ. CDR3 sequence reads: CASSPLSRGNILYEQYF. CDR3 DNA sequence: TGTGCCAGCAGCCCCCTTAGCCGCGGGAACATCCTTTACGAGCAGTACTTC.

The chain carries TRBV12-5 and TRBJ1-1; a possible D gene is TRBD1 (5 bases). The CDR3 sequence is 13 residues long. V was shortened by 4 bases and J by 1 base, with 7 bases between the two germline ends. CDR1 and CDR2 from the germline V gene are LGHNT and FRNRAP. The CDR3 sequence is CASGSGGNTEAFF. The CDR3 DNA reads TGTGCTAGTGGTTCTGGGGGGAACACTGAAGCTTTCTTT. The complete variable domain, with remaining parts taken from reference TRBV12-5 and TRBJ1-1, reads DARVTQTPRHKVTEMGQEVTMRCQPILGHNTVFWYRQTMMQGLELLAYFRNRAPLDDSGMPKDRFSAEMPDATLATLKIQPSEPRDSAVYFCASGSGGNTEAFFGQGTRLTVV.

The sample holds many counts of this clonotype. The CDR3 sequence is CASSFRRATQYF. The CDR3 bases are TGTGCCAGCAGTTTTCGTCGGGCTACGCAGTATTTT. This rearrangement joins TRBV12-3 or TRBV12-4 to TRBJ2-3; the D is unclear. V gave up 3 bases and J gave up 8 bases, with 9 bases separating them. The CDR3 has 12 amino acids.

The chain joins TRBV9 to TRBJ2-5, with a weak D call TRBD2 (7 bases). The CDR3 runs 15 residues. CDR1 is SGDLS and CDR2 is YYNGEE in the germline V gene. Trimming took 0 bases from V and 5 from J, leaving 14 bases between them. In nucleotides, the CDR3 is TGTGCCAGCAGCGTAGCCGGGGGGCTAGGGGAGACCCAGTACTTC. Translated: CASSVAGGLGETQYF.

The table lists this clonotype with a few counts. This chain uses TRBV4-1 with TRBJ2-7; the match to TRBD1 covers 9 bases. The CDR3 totals 15 residues. J was trimmed by 2 bases and V by 3 bases; bases with no gene match: 5. Germline lookup yields CDR1 MGHRA and CDR2 YSYEKL. The CDR3 reads CASSQYRGPPYEQYF. The DNA for the CDR3 is TGCGCCAGCAGCCAGTACAGGGGGCCTCCCTACGAGCAGTACTTC.

The chain uses TRBV27 and TRBJ1-2; TRBD1 might be the D (6 bases). The germline V gene encodes CDR1 MNHEY and CDR2 SMNVEV (reference sequence). The CDR3 loop spans 15 amino acids. V lost 3 bases and J lost 2, with 13 bases in between. In nucleotides, the CDR3 is TGTGCCAGCAGTTTGACCGGGACACCGAACTATGGCTACACCTTC. It codes for CASSLTGTPNYGYTF.

J is TRBJ2-1 and V is TRBV5-1; TRBD1 aligns across 10 bases. V shed 4 bases, J shed 4 bases, and the junction held 5 bases outside the gene matches. Germline CDR1 SGHRS, CDR2 YFSETQ. The CDR3 loop spans 15 amino acids. In nucleotides, the CDR3 is TGCGCCAGCAGCACCGCGGGACAGGGGTACAATGAGCAGTTCTTC. Protein sequence: CASSTAGQGYNEQFF. Using reference TRBV5-1 and TRBJ2-1 for the parts outside the CDR3, the full variable domain is KAGVTQTPRYLIKTRGQQVTLSCSPISGHRSVSWYQQTPGQGLQFLFEYFSETQRNKGNFPGRFSGRQFSNSRSEMNVSTLELGDSALYLCASSTAGQGYNEQFFGPGTRLTVL.

This clonotype has more than one count but fewer than ten. This chain joins TRBV29-1 and TRBJ2-7; 8 nucleotides agree with TRBD2. In germline, CDR1 is SQVTM, CDR2 ANQGSEA. Germline trimming cut 3 bases from V and 13 bases from J; bases unmatched to any gene: 14. CDR3 size: 13 residues. The CDR3, as DNA: TGCAGCGTTGAGGAGGTCGGGAGGGGAGGGCAATACTTC. Translated, it gives CSVEEVGRGGQYF.

In its sample, this clonotype was seen once. The J gene is TRBJ2-3, the V gene TRBV5-1; 12 nucleotides agree with TRBD2. The junction had 6 bases not matched to a gene; V was cut back by 1 base and J by 6 bases. The CDR3 is 16 residues long. Per the germline V gene, CDR1 is SGHRS and CDR2 is YFSETQ. Here the CDR3 reads CASSLSLAGGSDTQYF. The DNA for the CDR3 is TGCGCCAGCAGCTTGAGTCTAGCGGGAGGGTCGGATACGCAGTATTTT.

The V call is TRBV29-1, the J call TRBJ2-7; D uncertain. There are 12 residues in the CDR3. Between the trimmed V and J ends, which lost 4 bases and 2 bases, there was a span of 9 bases. Germline V gene data show CDR1 as SQVTM and CDR2 as ANQGSEA. The CDR3 DNA follows: TGCAGCGTTGGGGCCAGCACCTACGAGCAGTACTTC. Protein: CSVGASTYEQYF.

This clonotype appeared many times. The chain has TRBV6-6 and TRBJ1-1; no clear D. CDR3 length: 13 amino acids. Germline V gives CDR1 MNHNY, CDR2 SVGAGI (reference sequence). Trimming took off 8 bases at V and 4 bases at J, with 14 bases between the two ends. The CDR3 loop is CASLLRGGTEAFF. CDR3 bases: TGTGCCAGCCTCCTTCGTGGAGGCACTGAAGCTTTCTTT.

This clonotype appeared a few times. J is TRBJ2-5 and V is TRBV5-1; TRBD2 matches 9 bases. Per the germline V gene, CDR1 is SGHRS and CDR2 is YFSETQ. The CDR3 is made up of 15 amino acids. The V gene end was trimmed by 2 bases and the J gene end by 6 bases; junction bases not matched to a gene: 8. As DNA, the CDR3 is TGCGCCAGCAGCTTAGATAGCGGGAGAGGGCAGACCCAGTACTTC. The encoded protein is CASSLDSGRGQTQYF.

The V call is TRBV24-1, the J call TRBJ1-5; D is perhaps TRBD1 (6 bases). The germline CDR1 and CDR2 sequences are KGHDR and SFDVKD. The ends were cut back, 5 bases at V and 6 bases at J, with 16 bases in the middle. There are 15 residues in the CDR3. The CDR3 here is CATSGKQGSSQPQHF. DNA of the CDR3: TGTGCCACCAGTGGTAAACAGGGCTCCAGTCAGCCCCAGCATTTT.